In this sample, the clone carrying this T cell receptor beta chain turned up many times. The antigen is not known. This specimen comes from a study of shared clonotypes between healthy human individuals. Findings and limits, study-wide: Sampling covered blood only; tissue repertoires likely differ.

Unmatched junction bases numbered 7, after V lost 6 bases and J lost 5 bases. The CDR3 has 13 amino acids. The V gene's germline CDR1 is SQVTM and CDR2 ANQGSEA. The deep-level immunoSEQ assay was used. Libraries were prepared by immunoSEQ multiplex PCR; TCRdb keeps only in-frame clonotypes and omits some of them. The table includes roughly 110,000 clones, approximately 70% detected once. J is TRBJ1-1 and V is TRBV29-1; 9 bases agree with TRBD1. The sequence was obtained from a woman in her twenties or thirties in good health. The specimen was memory CD8+ T cells sorted from blood. Subset denoted: CD45RO+ cells pooled with CCR7-negative TemRA cells. The CDR3, as DNA: TGCAGCGTGACAGGGACAGGGCAGACTGAAGCTTTCTTT. This gives the protein CSVTGTGQTEAFF. Full variable domain (outside the CDR3, taken from reference TRBV29-1 and TRBJ1-1): SAVISQKPSRDICQRGTSLTIQCQVDSQVTMMFWYRQQPGQSLTLIATANQGSEATYESGFVIDKFPISRPNLTFSTLTVSNMSPEDSSIYLCSVTGTGQTEAFFGQGTRLTVV.